Presented here are 2 T cell receptor beta chains from one specimen sequenced in a study of T cells after yellow fever vaccination. MiXCR was run by TCRdb on the 5' RACE reads, yielding one entry per CDR3 protein. The sample lists hundreds of thousands of distinct CDR3 sequences, around 20% seen once, with 15% to 20% in the top ten. Sequenced here: PBMCs, sampled before the yellow fever booster vaccination. Receptors originate from a man between 18 and 29 years old who received the YFV17D yellow fever vaccine.

In this sample, this clonotype turned up a few times. The CDR3 spells CASNPSRYGYTF. The CDR3 DNA sequence: TGTGCCAGCAATCCCAGTCGCTATGGCTACACCTTC. The chain employs TRBV6-6 and TRBJ1-2; D unresolved. Germline CDR1 MNHNY, CDR2 SVGAGI (reference sequence). CDR3 length: 12 amino acids. Deletions cut 7 bases from V and 4 bases from J, with 10 bases between.

The rearrangement links TRBV5-1 to TRBJ2-3; D not certain. This CDR3 is built from 16 residues. Trimming stripped 0 bases from V and 1 base from J, with 12 bases between. Germline assignment: CDR1 SGHRS and CDR2 YFSETQ. CDR3 region: CASSLVLRAGTDTQYF. The DNA of the CDR3 is TGCGCCAGCAGCTTGGTTCTGCGTGCTGGCACAGATACGCAGTATTTT.